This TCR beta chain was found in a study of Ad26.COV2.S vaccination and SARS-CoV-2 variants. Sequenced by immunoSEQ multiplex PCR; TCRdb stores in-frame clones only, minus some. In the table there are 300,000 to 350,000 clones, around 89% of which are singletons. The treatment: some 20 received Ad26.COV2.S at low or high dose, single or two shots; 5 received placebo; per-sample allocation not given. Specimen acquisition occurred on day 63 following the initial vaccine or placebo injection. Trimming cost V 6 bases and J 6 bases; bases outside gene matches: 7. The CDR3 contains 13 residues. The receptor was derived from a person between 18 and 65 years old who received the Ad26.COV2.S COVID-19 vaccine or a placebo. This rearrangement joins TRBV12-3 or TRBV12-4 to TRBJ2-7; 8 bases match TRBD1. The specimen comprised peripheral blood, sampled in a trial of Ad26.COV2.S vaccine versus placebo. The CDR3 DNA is TGTGCCAGCAGGCCCAGGGGGCGAGGCGAGCAGTACTTC. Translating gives CASRPRGRGEQYF.